This T cell receptor (beta chain) was profiled in a study of T cell responses to AZD1222 COVID-19 vaccine. Study observations and caveats: Spike regions recognized by vaccine-associated CD4 TCRs spanned the protein, led by 160-218 and 743-854. Targeting of unmutated variant regions was reportedly seen in nearly half of spike-specific TCRs.

Data came from immunoSEQ multiplex PCR; TCRdb stores just in-frame clones and leaves some out. This sample has tens of thousands of clones; less than 90% occur once, and the top ten carry around a sixth. Turning to this clone: Its antigen is still unknown.

The germline CDR1 and CDR2 sequences are SGDLS and YYNGEE. The CDR3 spans 16 residues. V lost 0 bases to trimming and J lost 4 bases, with 16 bases between them. The source of this sequence is an adult in good health. This sample comprised peripheral blood, obtained on day 0 of AZD1222 vaccination. This sequence joins TRBV9 and TRBJ1-2, with D perhaps matching TRBD1 (5 bases). The CDR3 nucleotides read TGTGCCAGCAGCGTAGCTACGGGGGTTTACGGCTATGGCTACACCTTC. Its protein product is CASSVATGVYGYGYTF.